This TCR beta chain originates from a study of shared clonotypes between healthy human individuals. Trimming cost V 5 bases and J 5 bases, with 6 bases left between them. This CDR3 is 11 amino acids long. Germline CDR1 and CDR2: MGHRA and YSYEKL. Study-level points and caveats: Clonotype sharing across donors was expected to vary with sequencing depth. Sorted-subset samples were not fully sequenced, rarefaction indicated.

Evenly divided among several immunoSEQ plates was the genomic DNA of each subset. Clones were sequenced by immunoSEQ multiplex PCR, and TCRdb holds only the in-frame ones, with some missing. The repertoire holds around 650,000 clones, with around 96% as singletons. This clone was seen only a few times. The antigen is unknown. CD45RO-negative cells were positively selected for CCR7, leaving out terminally differentiated effector memory CD45RA+ cells. This receptor was obtained from a woman in her twenties or thirties in good health. The chain carries TRBV4-1 and TRBJ1-2, with D hard to call. Material for sequencing was naive CD8+ T cells sorted from blood. CDR3 nucleotides: TGCGCCAGCAGCTCCCGATATGGCTACACCTTC. Protein sequence: CASSSRYGYTF.